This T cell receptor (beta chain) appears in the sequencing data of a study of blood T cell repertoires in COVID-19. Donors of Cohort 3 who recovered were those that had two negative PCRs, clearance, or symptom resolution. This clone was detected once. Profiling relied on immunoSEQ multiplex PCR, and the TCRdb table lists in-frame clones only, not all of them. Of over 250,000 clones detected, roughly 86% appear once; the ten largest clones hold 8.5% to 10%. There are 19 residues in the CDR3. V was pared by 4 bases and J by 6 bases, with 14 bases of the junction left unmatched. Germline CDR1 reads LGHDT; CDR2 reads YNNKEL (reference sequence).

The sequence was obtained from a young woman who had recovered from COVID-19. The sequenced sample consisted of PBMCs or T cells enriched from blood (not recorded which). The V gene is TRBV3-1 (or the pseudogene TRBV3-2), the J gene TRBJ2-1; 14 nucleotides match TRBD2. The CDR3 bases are TGTGCCAGCAGCCTGACGGGACTAGCGGGAGCCCTTGGCGGCAATGAGCAGTTCTTC. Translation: CASSLTGLAGALGGNEQFF.